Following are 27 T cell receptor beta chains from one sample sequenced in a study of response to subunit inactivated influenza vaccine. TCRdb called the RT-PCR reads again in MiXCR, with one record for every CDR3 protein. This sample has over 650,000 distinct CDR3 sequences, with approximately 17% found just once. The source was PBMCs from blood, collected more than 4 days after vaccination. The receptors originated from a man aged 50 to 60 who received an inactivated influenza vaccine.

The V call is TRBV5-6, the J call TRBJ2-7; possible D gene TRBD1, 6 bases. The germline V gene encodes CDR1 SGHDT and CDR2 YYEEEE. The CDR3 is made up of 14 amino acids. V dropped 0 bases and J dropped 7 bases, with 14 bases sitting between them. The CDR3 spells CASSLAAGTSEQYF. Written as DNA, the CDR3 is TGTGCCAGCAGCTTGGCAGCCGGGACAAGTGAGCAGTACTTC.

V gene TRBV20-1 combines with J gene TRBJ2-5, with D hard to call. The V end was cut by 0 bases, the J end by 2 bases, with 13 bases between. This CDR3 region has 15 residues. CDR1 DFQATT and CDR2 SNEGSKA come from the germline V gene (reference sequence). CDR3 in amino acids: CSARDSRVSQETQYF. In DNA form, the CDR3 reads TGCAGTGCTAGAGATAGCCGGGTTAGTCAAGAGACCCAGTACTTC.

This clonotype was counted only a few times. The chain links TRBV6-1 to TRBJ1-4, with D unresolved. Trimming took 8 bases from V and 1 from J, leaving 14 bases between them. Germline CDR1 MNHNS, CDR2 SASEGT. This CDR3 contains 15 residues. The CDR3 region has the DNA TGTGCCAGCTCCTGGGGAGGGCAAACTAATGAAAAACTGTTTTTT. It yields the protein CASSWGGQTNEKLFF.

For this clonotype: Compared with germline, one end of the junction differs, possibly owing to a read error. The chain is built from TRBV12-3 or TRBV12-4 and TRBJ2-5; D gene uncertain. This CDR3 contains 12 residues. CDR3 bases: TGTGACAGCAGCAAAATCCGGGAGACCCAGTACTTC. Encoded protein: CDSSKIRETQYF.

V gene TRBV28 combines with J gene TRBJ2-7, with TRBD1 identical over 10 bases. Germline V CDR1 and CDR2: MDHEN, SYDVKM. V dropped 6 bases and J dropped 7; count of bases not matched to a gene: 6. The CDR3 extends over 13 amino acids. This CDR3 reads CASSSDRGNEQYF. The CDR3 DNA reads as TGTGCCAGCAGCTCGGACAGGGGGAATGAGCAGTACTTC.

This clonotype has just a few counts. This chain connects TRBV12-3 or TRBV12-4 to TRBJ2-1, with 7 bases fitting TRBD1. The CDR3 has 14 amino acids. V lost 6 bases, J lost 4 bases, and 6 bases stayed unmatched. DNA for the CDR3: TGTGCCAGCAGGACCGGGACAGTTTACAATGAGCAGTTCTTC. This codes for CASRTGTVYNEQFF.

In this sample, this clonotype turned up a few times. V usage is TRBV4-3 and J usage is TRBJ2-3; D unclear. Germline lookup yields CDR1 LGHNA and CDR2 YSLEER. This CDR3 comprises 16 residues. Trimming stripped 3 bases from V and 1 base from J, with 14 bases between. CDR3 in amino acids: CASSQLGNLGTDTQYF. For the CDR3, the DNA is TGCGCCAGCAGCCAGCTAGGAAATTTGGGCACAGATACGCAGTATTTT.

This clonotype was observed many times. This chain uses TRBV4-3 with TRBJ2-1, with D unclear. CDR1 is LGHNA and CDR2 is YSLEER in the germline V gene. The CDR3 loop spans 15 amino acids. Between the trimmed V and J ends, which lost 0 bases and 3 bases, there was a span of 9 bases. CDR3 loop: CASSQDRAYYNEQFF. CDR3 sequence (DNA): TGCGCCAGCAGCCAAGATCGGGCTTACTACAATGAGCAGTTCTTC.

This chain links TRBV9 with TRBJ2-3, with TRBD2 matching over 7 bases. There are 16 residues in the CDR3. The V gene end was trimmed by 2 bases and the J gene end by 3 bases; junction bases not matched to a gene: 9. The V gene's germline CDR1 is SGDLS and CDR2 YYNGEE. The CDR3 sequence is CASSVLGAGLTDTQYF. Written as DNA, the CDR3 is TGTGCCAGCAGCGTCCTGGGAGCGGGATTAACAGATACGCAGTATTTT.

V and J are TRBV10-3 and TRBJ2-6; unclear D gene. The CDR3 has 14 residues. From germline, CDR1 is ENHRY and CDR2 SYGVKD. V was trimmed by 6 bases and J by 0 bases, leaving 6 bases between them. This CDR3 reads CAIRLGSGANVLTF. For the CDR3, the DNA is TGTGCCATCAGGTTGGGCTCTGGGGCCAACGTCCTGACTTTC.

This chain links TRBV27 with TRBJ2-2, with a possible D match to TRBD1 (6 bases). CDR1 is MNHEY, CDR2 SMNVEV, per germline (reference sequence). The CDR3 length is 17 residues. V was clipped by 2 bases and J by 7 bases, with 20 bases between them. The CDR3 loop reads CASSLDTGLGIRGELFF. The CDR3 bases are TGTGCCAGCAGTTTAGATACAGGGTTAGGGATACGCGGGGAGCTGTTTTTT.

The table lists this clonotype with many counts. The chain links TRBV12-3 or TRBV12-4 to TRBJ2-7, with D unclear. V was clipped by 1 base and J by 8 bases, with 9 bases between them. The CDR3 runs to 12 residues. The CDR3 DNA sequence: TGTGCCAGCAGTTTAGGTGGCCAAAAGCAGTACTTC. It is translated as CASSLGGQKQYF.

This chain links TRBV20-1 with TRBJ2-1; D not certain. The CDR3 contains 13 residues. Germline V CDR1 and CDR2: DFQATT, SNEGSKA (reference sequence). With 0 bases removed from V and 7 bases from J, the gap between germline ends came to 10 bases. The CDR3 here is CSARENSMNEQFF. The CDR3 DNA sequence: TGCAGTGCTAGAGAGAATAGTATGAATGAGCAGTTCTTC.

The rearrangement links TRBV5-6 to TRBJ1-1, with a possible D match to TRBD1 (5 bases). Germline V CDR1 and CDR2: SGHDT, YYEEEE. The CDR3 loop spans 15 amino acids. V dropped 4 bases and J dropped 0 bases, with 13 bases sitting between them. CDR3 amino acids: CASSLVDILNTEAFF. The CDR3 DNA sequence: TGTGCCAGCAGCCTAGTGGACATTTTGAACACTGAAGCTTTCTTT.

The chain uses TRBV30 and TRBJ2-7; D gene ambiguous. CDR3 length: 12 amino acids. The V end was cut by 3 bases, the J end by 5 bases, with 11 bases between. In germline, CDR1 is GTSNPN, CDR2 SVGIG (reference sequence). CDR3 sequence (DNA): TGTGCCTGGAGCCCCGGATACGACGAGCAGTACTTC. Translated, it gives CAWSPGYDEQYF.

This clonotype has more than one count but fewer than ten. The CDR3 DNA reads TGTGCCAGCAGCCTCCTGACAGGGTCTCCGGGGGAGCAGTACTTC. Translated: CASSLLTGSPGEQYF. The rearrangement uses TRBV7-9 and TRBJ2-7; 7 bases are shared with TRBD1. The CDR3 extends over 15 amino acids. In germline, CDR1 is SEHNR, CDR2 FQNEAQ (reference sequence). V trimming: 5 bases; J trimming: 7 bases; junction bases outside the gene matches: 14.

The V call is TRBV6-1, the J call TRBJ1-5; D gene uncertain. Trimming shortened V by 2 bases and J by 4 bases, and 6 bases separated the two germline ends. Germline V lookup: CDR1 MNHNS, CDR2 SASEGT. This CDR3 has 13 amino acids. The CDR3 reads CASSEIGNQPQHF. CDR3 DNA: TGTGCCAGCAGTGAAATCGGGAATCAGCCCCAGCATTTT.

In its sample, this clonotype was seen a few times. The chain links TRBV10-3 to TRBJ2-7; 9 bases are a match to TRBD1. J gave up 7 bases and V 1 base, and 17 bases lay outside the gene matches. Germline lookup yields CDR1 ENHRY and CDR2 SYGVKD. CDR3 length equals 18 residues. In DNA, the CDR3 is TGTGCCATCAGTGAGTACCTGATGCCGGGACAGGGCCCCCTTGAGCAGTACTTC. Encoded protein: CAISEYLMPGQGPLEQYF.

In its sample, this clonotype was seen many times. The CDR3 is CASSLASNNEQFF. In DNA form, the CDR3 reads TGCGCCAGCAGCTTGGCTAGTAACAATGAGCAGTTCTTC. The genes are TRBV5-1 and TRBJ2-1; D remains unclear. CDR3 length equals 13 residues. Trimming pared 0 bases from V and 5 bases from J, leaving 6 bases between. Germline assignment: CDR1 SGHRS and CDR2 YFSETQ.

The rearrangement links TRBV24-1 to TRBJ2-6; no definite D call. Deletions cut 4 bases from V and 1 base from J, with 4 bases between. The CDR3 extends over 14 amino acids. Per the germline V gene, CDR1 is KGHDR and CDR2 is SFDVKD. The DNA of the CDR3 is TGTGCCACCAGTGAAGGGTCTGGGGCCAACGTCCTGACTTTC. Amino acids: CATSEGSGANVLTF.

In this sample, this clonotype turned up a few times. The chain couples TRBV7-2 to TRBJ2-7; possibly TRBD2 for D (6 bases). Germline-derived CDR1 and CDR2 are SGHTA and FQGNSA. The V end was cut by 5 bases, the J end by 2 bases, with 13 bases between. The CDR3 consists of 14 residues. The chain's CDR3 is CASSRGGSTYEQYF. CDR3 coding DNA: TGTGCCAGCAGCCGGGGAGGCAGCACCTACGAGCAGTACTTC.

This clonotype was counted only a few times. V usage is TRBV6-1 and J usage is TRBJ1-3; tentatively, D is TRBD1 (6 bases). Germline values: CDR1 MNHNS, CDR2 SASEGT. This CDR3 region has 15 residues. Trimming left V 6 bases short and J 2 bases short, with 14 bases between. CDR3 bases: TGTGCCAGCAGAGCTCAGACAGGACCTGGAAACACCATATATTTT. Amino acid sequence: CASRAQTGPGNTIYF.

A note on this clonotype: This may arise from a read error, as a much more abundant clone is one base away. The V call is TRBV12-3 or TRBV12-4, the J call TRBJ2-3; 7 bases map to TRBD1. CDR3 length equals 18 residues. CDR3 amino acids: CTSSPWTGDSFSTDTQYF. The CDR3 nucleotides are TGTACCAGCAGCCCCTGGACAGGAGACTCGTTTTCCACAGATACGCAGTATTTT.

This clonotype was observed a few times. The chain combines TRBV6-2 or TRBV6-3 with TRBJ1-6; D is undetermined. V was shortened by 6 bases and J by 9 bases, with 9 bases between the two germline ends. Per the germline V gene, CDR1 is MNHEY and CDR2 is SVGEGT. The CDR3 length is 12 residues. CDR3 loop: CASSPAVSPLHF. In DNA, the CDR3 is TGTGCCAGCAGCCCCGCAGTTTCACCCCTCCACTTT.

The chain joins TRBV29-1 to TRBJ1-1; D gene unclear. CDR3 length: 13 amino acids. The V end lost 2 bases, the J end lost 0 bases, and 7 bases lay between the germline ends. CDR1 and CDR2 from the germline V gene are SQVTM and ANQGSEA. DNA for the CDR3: TGCAGCGTTGAACGGGTATTGAACACTGAAGCTTTCTTT. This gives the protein CSVERVLNTEAFF.

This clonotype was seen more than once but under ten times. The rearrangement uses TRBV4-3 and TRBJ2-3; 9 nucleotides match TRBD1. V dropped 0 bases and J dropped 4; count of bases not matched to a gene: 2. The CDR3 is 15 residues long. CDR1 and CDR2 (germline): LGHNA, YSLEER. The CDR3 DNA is TGCGCCAGCAGCCAAGATGACAGGGGGTCAGATACGCAGTATTTT. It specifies CASSQDDRGSDTQYF.

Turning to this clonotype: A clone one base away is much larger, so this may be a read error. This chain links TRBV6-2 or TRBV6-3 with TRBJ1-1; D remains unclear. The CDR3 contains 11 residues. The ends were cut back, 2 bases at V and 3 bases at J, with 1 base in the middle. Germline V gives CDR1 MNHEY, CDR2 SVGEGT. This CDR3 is CASSYHTEAFF. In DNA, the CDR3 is TGTGCCAGCAGTTACCACACTGAAGCTTTCTTT.